The next 18 T cell receptor beta chains were all read from a single sample in a study of cytomegalovirus exposure and HLA in healthy donors. TCRdb keeps only in-frame clones here, not all; method: immunoSEQ multiplex PCR. Among roughly 270,000 clones listed, roughly 90% were seen once. Sequenced material: PBMCs. These TCRs come from a young woman in good health and CMV-seronegative.

This clone was detected only a few times. V gene TRBV7-9 combines with J gene TRBJ2-2; 8 nucleotides agree with TRBD1. The CDR3 covers 14 residues. CDR1 and CDR2 from the germline V gene are SEHNR and FQNEAQ (reference sequence). Germline trimming cut 11 bases from V and 5 bases from J; bases unmatched to any gene: 10. This CDR3 is CALSQGARTGELFF. In DNA form, the CDR3 reads TGTGCCCTTAGTCAGGGGGCAAGGACCGGGGAGCTGTTTTTT.

This chain uses TRBV5-4 with TRBJ1-1, with D perhaps matching TRBD1 (5 bases). The CDR3 loop spans 17 amino acids. Germline CDR1 SGHNT, CDR2 YYREEE (reference sequence). V was clipped by 3 bases and J by 6 bases, with 24 bases between them. Here the CDR3 reads CASSWGVDKALSSEAFF. The CDR3 DNA reads TGTGCCAGCAGCTGGGGGGTGGACAAAGCGTTATCTTCTGAAGCTTTCTTT. Full variable domain (outside the CDR3, taken from reference TRBV5-4 and TRBJ1-1): ETGVTQSPTHLIKTRGQQVTLRCSSQSGHNTVSWYQQALGQGPQFIFQYYREEENGRGNFPPRFSGLQFPNYSSELNVNALELDDSALYLCASSWGVDKALSSEAFFGQGTRLTVV.

The genes are TRBV11-3 and TRBJ2-1; 16 nucleotides agree with TRBD2. V shed 4 bases and J 9 bases; nucleotides not matched to a gene: 9. The CDR3 has 17 amino acids. The germline V gene encodes CDR1 SGHNT and CDR2 YENEEA. The CDR3 loop reads CASSSGLAGGPQGEQFF. The CDR3 DNA is TGTGCCAGCAGCTCGGGACTAGCGGGAGGGCCGCAGGGTGAGCAGTTCTTC.

The chain is built from TRBV5-1 and TRBJ2-7, with no clear D. The length of the CDR3 is 13 residues. The germline CDR1 and CDR2 sequences are SGHRS and YFSETQ. Trimming stripped 0 bases from V and 4 bases from J, with 8 bases between. The CDR3 here is CASSLEPPYEQYF. The CDR3 DNA sequence: TGCGCCAGCAGCTTGGAGCCCCCATACGAGCAGTACTTC.

J is TRBJ2-7 and V is TRBV5-4; D ambiguous. In germline, CDR1 is SGHNT, CDR2 YYREEE (reference sequence). V gave up 0 bases and J gave up 4 bases, with 8 bases separating them. The CDR3 covers 13 residues. CDR3: CASSLDGLYEQYF. CDR3 DNA: TGTGCCAGCAGCTTGGACGGGTTATACGAGCAGTACTTC.

The chain recombines TRBV11-2 with TRBJ2-7; the match to TRBD2 covers 9 bases. This CDR3 comprises 15 residues. CDR1 is SGHAT, CDR2 FQNNGV, per germline. V shed 5 bases and J 6 bases; nucleotides not matched to a gene: 11. CDR3 DNA: TGTGCCAGCAGCCGAAACACGGGACTAGCAAGCGAGCAGTACTTC. Its translation is CASSRNTGLASEQYF.

The chain carries TRBV9 and TRBJ1-5; D gene ambiguous. V dropped 0 bases and J dropped 3 bases, with 7 bases sitting between them. This CDR3 comprises 14 residues. Germline assignment: CDR1 SGDLS and CDR2 YYNGEE. CDR3 sequence reads: CASSVGGNNQPQHF. The CDR3 DNA sequence: TGTGCCAGCAGCGTAGGAGGGAACAATCAGCCCCAGCATTTT.

CDR3: CASASTSTGYGYTF. The DNA for the CDR3 is TGTGCCAGCGCCAGCACCTCGACAGGGTACGGCTACACCTTC. J is TRBJ1-2 and V is TRBV28; 7 nucleotides agree with TRBD1. The junction had 14 bases not matched to a gene; V was cut back by 8 bases and J by 8 bases. Germline CDR1 MDHEN, CDR2 SYDVKM. The CDR3 covers 14 residues.

The rearrangement joins TRBV7-8 to TRBJ2-7; 9 nucleotides align to TRBD2. V shed 4 bases, J shed 2 bases, and the junction held 3 bases outside the gene matches. This CDR3 comprises 14 residues. Germline V gives CDR1 SGHVS, CDR2 FQNEAQ. The CDR3 loop is CASSSSGTAYEQYF. For the CDR3, the DNA is TGTGCCAGCAGCTCTAGCGGGACAGCCTACGAGCAGTACTTC.

This chain links TRBV6-5 with TRBJ2-7; 7 bases fit TRBD2. With 2 bases clipped from V and 3 bases from J, the junction kept 7 bases outside the gene matches. The CDR3 runs 15 residues. Germline V gene data show CDR1 as MNHEY and CDR2 as SVGAGI. The CDR3 DNA reads as TGTGCCAGCAGTTACGGAGGCGGGGGATACTACGAGCAGTACTTC. Protein sequence: CASSYGGGGYYEQYF.

The chain is built from TRBV5-1 and TRBJ2-5, with a weak D call TRBD2 (5 bases). The CDR3 covers 13 residues. Germline values: CDR1 SGHRS, CDR2 YFSETQ. Trimming shortened V by 0 bases and J by 3 bases, and 6 bases separated the two germline ends. This chain's CDR3 is CASSLVEEETQYF. For the CDR3, the DNA is TGCGCCAGCAGCTTGGTGGAGGAAGAGACCCAGTACTTC.

The V gene is TRBV27, the J gene TRBJ2-7; 10 bases line up with TRBD2. The CDR3 extends over 14 amino acids. Germline CDR1 and CDR2: MNHEY and SMNVEV (reference sequence). The trim removed 7 bases at V and 0 bases at J, leaving 3 bases unmatched. CDR3 sequence reads: CASTRTSGSYEQYF. The CDR3, as DNA: TGTGCCAGCACCCGGACTAGCGGCTCCTACGAGCAGTACTTC.

The J gene is TRBJ2-7, the V gene TRBV6-5, with TRBD1 identical over 11 bases. V lost 2 bases and J lost 6; bases outside the gene matches: 0. This CDR3 has 13 amino acids. Germline V lookup: CDR1 MNHEY, CDR2 SVGAGI. CDR3 amino acids: CASSYGTGGEQYF. The CDR3 region has the DNA TGTGCCAGCAGTTACGGGACAGGGGGCGAGCAGTACTTC.

V is TRBV28 and J is TRBJ1-5; the match to TRBD1 covers 11 bases. Trimming took 6 bases from V and 5 from J; bases not matched to a gene: 15. Germline lookup yields CDR1 MDHEN and CDR2 SYDVKM. CDR3 size: 18 residues. The CDR3, as DNA: TGTGCCAGCAGGCAACTTTTAACCGGGACAGGGGGTCATCAGCCCCAGCATTTT. Protein sequence: CASRQLLTGTGGHQPQHF. The full variable domain, in which reference TRBV28 and TRBJ1-5 provide the parts outside the CDR3, is DVKVTQSSRYLVKRTGEKVFLECVQDMDHENMFWYRQDPGLGLRLIYFSYDVKMKEKGDIPEGYSVSREKKERFSLILESASTNQTSMYLCASRQLLTGTGGHQPQHFGDGTRLSIL.

The chain links TRBV9 to TRBJ2-3, with TRBD1 matching 12 bases. Germline V gives CDR1 SGDLS, CDR2 YYNGEE. After removal of 0 bases from V and 1 base from J, the junction contained 0 bases not matched to a gene. This CDR3 comprises 16 residues. CDR3: CASSVGDRGRTDTQYF. The CDR3 nucleotides read TGTGCCAGCAGCGTAGGGGACAGGGGGCGCACAGATACGCAGTATTTT.

The chain combines TRBV9 with TRBJ2-3, with 14 bases aligning to TRBD2. Per germline, CDR1 SGDLS and CDR2 YYNGEE. This CDR3 has 16 residues. The trim removed 2 bases at V and 5 bases at J, leaving 4 bases unmatched. CDR3 region: CASSVSTSGREDTQYF. In nucleotides, the CDR3 is TGTGCCAGCAGCGTCTCGACTAGCGGGAGGGAAGATACGCAGTATTTT.

The chain links TRBV4-3 to TRBJ2-5; weak D call: TRBD2 (5 bases). CDR3 length equals 15 residues. Trimming pared 0 bases from V and 5 bases from J, leaving 13 bases between. Per germline, CDR1 LGHNA and CDR2 YSLEER. CDR3 DNA sequence: TGCGCCAGCAGCCAAGATCGGTCTAGAGGGGAGACCCAGTACTTC. Translating gives CASSQDRSRGETQYF.

This chain links TRBV28 with TRBJ2-1; TRBD2 matches 8 bases. The CDR3 runs to 21 residues. Germline V gives CDR1 MDHEN, CDR2 SYDVKM. J lost 0 bases, V lost 5 bases, and 21 bases had no gene match. In nucleotides, the CDR3 is TGTGCCAGCAGTGAGGTGGTTATGGTAGCGGGACACTTGAGCTCCTACAATGAGCAGTTCTTC. Protein: CASSEVVMVAGHLSSYNEQFF.